The clone carrying this T cell receptor (beta chain) was observed once. No antigen is known for it. The V segment lost 5 bases and the J segment 3 bases; nucleotides outside the gene matches: 6. Germline CDR1 LGHNA, CDR2 YNFKEQ. The CDR3 has 15 amino acids. Assay: immunoSEQ multiplex PCR; the TCRdb copy retains only in-frame clones and omits some. The sample carries roughly 150,000 clones, roughly 80% recorded once. This sample is drawn from a study of cytomegalovirus exposure and HLA in healthy donors. Findings and limits, study-wide: The study designated 150 or so TCR beta chains cytomegalovirus-associated. In vitro work confirmed that three CMV-associated chains recognize CMV antigens. Published work reported that the classifier diagnosed cytomegalovirus status with high specificity and sensitivity.

This receptor was obtained from a man aged 25 to 40 in good health and CMV-seropositive. Sequencing input: PBMCs. The chain has TRBV4-2 and TRBJ1-5, with TRBD1 identical over 8 bases. CDR3 nucleotide sequence: TGTGCCAGCAGCTCCTGGACAGGGTCCAATCAGCCCCAGCATTTT. It encodes CASSSWTGSNQPQHF.